This TCR beta chain is drawn from a study of blood T cells in healthy people across ages. Findings and caveats of the study: Diversity estimated from one million T cells was considered an underestimate.

V dropped 4 bases and J dropped 9 bases, with 19 bases sitting between them. This CDR3 is 15 amino acids long. CDR1 and CDR2 (germline): SGHTA, FQGNSA. Healthy individuals of Caucasian origin from Russia, aged roughly 6 to 100, served as donors. Each donor had about 10 milliliters of peripheral blood drawn. The authors ran a second PCR of about 6 to 12 cycles using a sample-barcoded 5' primer and a J-beta primer mix. One entry per CDR3 protein, called by TCRdb with MiXCR from the 5' RACE reads. The profile shows about 650,000 distinct CDR3 sequences, roughly 32% of them singletons. This clonotype has at least ten counts. What it recognizes is unknown.

Sequenced: blood. V gene TRBV7-2 combines with J gene TRBJ2-1, with D perhaps TRBD2 (6 bases). The sequence was obtained from a woman of 80 years or more in good health. The CDR3 DNA is TGTGCCAGCAGCTCCGGGACTTCCTTTCGTACTGAGCAGTTCTTC. It specifies CASSSGTSFRTEQFF.